This T cell receptor (beta chain) originates from a study of breast tumors, draining lymph nodes, adjacent tissues. CDR1 and CDR2 from the germline V gene are SGDLS and YYNGEE. J was trimmed by 9 bases and V by 6 bases; bases with no gene match: 8. The CDR3 spans 13 residues. Samples came from axillary lymph nodes draining the breast cancer. One entry per CDR3 protein results from TCRdb running MiXCR on the multiplex PCR reads. The repertoire holds fewer than 200,000 distinct CDR3 sequences, with about 34% as singletons. Sequenced input: axillary lymph node tissue. The V call is TRBV9, the J call TRBJ2-1, with 8 bases lining up with TRBD2. This receptor was obtained from a female donor with breast cancer. Some clones in this sample may be carry-over from other donors' samples. The CDR3 loop reads CASNTGGGTEQFF. CDR3 nucleotides: TGTGCCAGCAACACCGGGGGGGGAACTGAGCAGTTCTTC.